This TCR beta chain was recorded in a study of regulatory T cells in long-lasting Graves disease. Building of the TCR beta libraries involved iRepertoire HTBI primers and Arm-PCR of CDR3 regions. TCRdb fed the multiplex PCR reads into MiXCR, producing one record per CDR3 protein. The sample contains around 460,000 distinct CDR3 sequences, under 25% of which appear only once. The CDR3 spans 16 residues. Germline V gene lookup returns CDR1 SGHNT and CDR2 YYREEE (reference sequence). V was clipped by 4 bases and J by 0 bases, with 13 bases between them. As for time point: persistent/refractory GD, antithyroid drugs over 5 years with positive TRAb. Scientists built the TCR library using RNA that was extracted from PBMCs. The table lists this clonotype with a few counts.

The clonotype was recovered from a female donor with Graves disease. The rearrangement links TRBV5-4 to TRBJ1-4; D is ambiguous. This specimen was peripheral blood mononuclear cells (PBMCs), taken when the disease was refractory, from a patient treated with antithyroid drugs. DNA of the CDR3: TGTGCCAGCAGCGAACAGATCCCCGCAACTAATGAAAAACTGTTTTTT. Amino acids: CASSEQIPATNEKLFF.